This record looks at one T cell receptor (beta chain) sequence and its context. What it binds is not known. The protocol was immunoSEQ multiplex PCR, while the TCRdb copy is restricted to in-frame clones and leaves out a portion. The table lists about 46,000 clones, roughly 89% of them singletons. This sample was included in a study of T cell responses to AZD1222 COVID-19 vaccine. Between the trimmed V and J ends, which lost 3 bases and 10 bases, there was a span of 10 bases. The CDR3 spans 12 residues. Germline V CDR1 and CDR2: GTSNPN, SVGIG (reference sequence). Study results and limitations: Nearly half of spike-specific TCRs reportedly target unmutated variant regions. Females made up more of the donors, who were largely white British, and clonal diversity may have come out too low.

The chain couples TRBV30 to TRBJ1-6; D is unresolved. This material consisted of peripheral blood, taken 28 days after the second AZD1222 dose. The receptor's source is an adult who received the AZD1222 COVID-19 vaccine. The CDR3 DNA follows: TGTGCCTGGAGGGGCGCGGGCTCACCCCTCCACTTT. This codes for CAWRGAGSPLHF.